The entry below gives a single T cell receptor (beta chain) sequence along with its context. Its antigen is as yet unknown. The sample originates from a study of Graves' ophthalmopathy and Graves' hyperthyroidism. On the study more broadly: Hyperthyroidism is called stable when no ophthalmopathy develops within 18 months of follow-up. General study points: Both an approximately 69% sensitivity and a roughly 75% specificity characterized the model's predictions of ophthalmopathy progression.

RNA transcripts were the template, and TCR beta CDR3 regions were amplified from them. Scientists carried out first-round RT-PCR using HTBI primers and then a second-round multiplex PCR. MiXCR, run by TCRdb on the multiplex PCR reads, gives a single entry per CDR3 protein. The sample yields more than 1,000,000 distinct CDR3 sequences, roughly two fifths seen once. Germline values: CDR1 MGHDK, CDR2 SYGVNS. Trimming took off 5 bases at V and 6 bases at J, with 14 bases between the two ends. The CDR3 runs 14 residues. The chain joins TRBV25-1 to TRBJ1-5, with a tentative D call TRBD1 (5 bases). Material for sequencing was peripheral blood or thyroid tissue (not recorded which). The sequence was collected from an adult man with Graves' hyperthyroidism. For the CDR3, the DNA is TGTGCCAGCAGTATACCGGGGGTGGGTCAGCCCCAGCATTTT. Amino acid sequence: CASSIPGVGQPQHF. Drawing the rest from reference TRBV25-1 and TRBJ1-5, the complete variable domain is EADIYQTPRYLVIGTGKKITLECSQTMGHDKMYWYQQDPGMELHLIHYSYGVNSTEKGDLSSESTVSRIRTEHFPLTLESARPSHTSQYLCASSIPGVGQPQHFGDGTRLSIL.